The 10 T cell receptor beta chains below were found in one sample sequenced in a study of blood T cell repertoires in COVID-19. Profiled with immunoSEQ multiplex PCR; TCRdb holds only in-frame clones, not every one. Of some 350,000 clones in the sample, approximately 84% are singletons; the top ten hold approximately 3.1%. The specimen sequenced was PBMCs or T cells enriched from blood (not recorded which). All receptors derive from a woman in her 30s who had recovered from COVID-19.

J is TRBJ1-2 and V is TRBV18; 10 positions agree with TRBD1. J gave up 5 bases and V 7 bases, and 16 bases lay outside the gene matches. The CDR3 has 17 residues. Per germline, CDR1 KGHSH and CDR2 LQKENI. The chain's CDR3 is CASLRGTGEGRLYGYTF. In nucleotides, the CDR3 is TGTGCCAGCTTACGGGGGACAGGGGAAGGACGATTGTATGGCTACACCTTC.

The chain has TRBV5-4 and TRBJ1-3; 9 bases line up with TRBD1. This CDR3 spans 17 amino acids. V trimming: 0 bases; J trimming: 0 bases; junction bases outside the gene matches: 4. Germline CDR1 and CDR2: SGHNT and YYREEE (reference sequence). As DNA, the CDR3 is TGTGCCAGCAGCTTGGAGGGGACAGGGCCCTCTGGAAACACCATATATTTT. This translates into CASSLEGTGPSGNTIYF.

The CDR3 coding sequence is TGCGCCAGCAGCCCCCGGGACAGGGGGGGGAATGAGCAGTTCTTC. Its protein product is CASSPRDRGGNEQFF. The chain couples TRBV5-1 to TRBJ2-1; 11 bases line up with TRBD1. Germline CDR1 is SGHRS and CDR2 is YFSETQ. The CDR3 is 15 amino acids. V dropped 4 bases and J dropped 7; count of bases not matched to a gene: 7.

This clone came up a few times. The chain couples TRBV19 to TRBJ2-1; TRBD2 matches at 11 bases. The V and J ends lost 5 bases and 7 bases, in that order; junction bases with no gene match: 4. Germline V gene lookup returns CDR1 LNHDA and CDR2 SQIVND (reference sequence). This CDR3 is built from 14 residues. CDR3 sequence: CASSPTSGSNEQFF. CDR3 DNA: TGTGCCAGTAGTCCAACTAGCGGGAGTAATGAGCAGTTCTTC.

This clone was detected only once. This sequence joins TRBV10-3 and TRBJ2-1, with D possibly matching TRBD2 (6 bases). V shed 2 bases and J shed 5 bases, with 13 bases lying between them. This CDR3 region has 15 residues. Germline V gene lookup returns CDR1 ENHRY and CDR2 SYGVKD. This CDR3 is CAISEPGELNNEQFF. The CDR3, as DNA: TGTGCCATCAGTGAGCCGGGGGAGCTCAACAATGAGCAGTTCTTC.

The CDR3 DNA follows: TGTGCCAGCAGGCAGGGGGTGAACAATCAGCCCCAGCATTTT. It encodes CASRQGVNNQPQHF. The rearrangement joins TRBV2 to TRBJ1-5; 7 nucleotides line up with TRBD1. Per the germline V gene, CDR1 is SNHLY and CDR2 is FYNNEI. The V and J ends lost 6 bases and 3 bases, in that order; junction bases with no gene match: 5. This CDR3 has 14 residues. The full variable domain, rest sourced from reference TRBV2 and TRBJ1-5, is EPEVTQTPSHQVTQMGQEVILRCVPISNHLYFYWYRQILGQKVEFLVSFYNNEISEKSEIFDDQFSVERPDGSNFTLKIRSTKLEDSAMYFCASRQGVNNQPQHFGDGTRLSIL.

The CDR3: CASRGQGNTGELFF. The CDR3 DNA reads TGTGCCAGCAGGGGACAGGGAAACACCGGGGAGCTGTTTTTT. The chain uses TRBV27 and TRBJ2-2; 9 bases agree with TRBD1. The CDR3 consists of 14 residues. Germline lookup yields CDR1 MNHEY and CDR2 SMNVEV (reference sequence). Trimming took 6 bases from V and 2 from J; bases not matched to a gene: 1.

The V call is TRBV5-1, the J call TRBJ2-2; 10 nucleotides line up with TRBD2. CDR1 and CDR2 (germline): SGHRS, YFSETQ. This CDR3 has 16 residues. The V segment lost 2 bases and the J segment 2 bases; nucleotides outside the gene matches: 3. In DNA form, the CDR3 reads TGCGCCAGCAGCTTTACTAGCGGGGAAAACACCGGGGAGCTGTTTTTT. Protein sequence: CASSFTSGENTGELFF.

This clone was seen a few times. The chain couples TRBV3-1 (or the pseudogene TRBV3-2) to TRBJ2-3; D perhaps matches TRBD2 (6 bases). CDR1 is LGHDT, CDR2 YNNKEL, per germline (reference sequence). The CDR3 runs to 18 residues. Deletions cut 0 bases from V and 2 bases from J, with 18 bases between. CDR3 protein: CASSQDDSGVYSTDTQYF. The DNA for the CDR3 is TGTGCCAGCAGCCAAGATGATAGCGGAGTATACTCCACAGATACGCAGTATTTT.

The chain recombines TRBV28 with TRBJ1-5; possible D gene TRBD1, 5 bases. Germline-derived CDR1 and CDR2 are MDHEN and SYDVKM. V dropped 8 bases and J dropped 5 bases, with 13 bases sitting between them. The CDR3 is 13 amino acids. The CDR3 reads CASVYGGDQPQHF. The CDR3 DNA is TGTGCCAGCGTCTACGGAGGGGATCAGCCCCAGCATTTT.